The 17 T cell receptor beta chains below all came from one sample that was sequenced in a study of blood T cell repertoires in COVID-19. Clones were sequenced by immunoSEQ multiplex PCR, and TCRdb holds only the in-frame ones, with some missing. Among a few hundred thousand clones, about 86% were seen once, and the ten largest hold around 3.1%. The sequenced sample was peripheral blood. These receptors all stem from a woman under 40 who had recovered from COVID-19.

This clone was observed a handful of times. V is TRBV5-1 and J is TRBJ2-3, with D unresolved. Trimming left V 2 bases short and J 7 bases short, with 8 bases between. The CDR3 is made up of 12 amino acids. Germline V gives CDR1 SGHRS, CDR2 YFSETQ. The DNA for the CDR3 is TGCGCCAGCAGCTTCGATGACTATACGCAGTATTTT. Translation: CASSFDDYTQYF.

CDR3 loop: CASSVEGTSGRYNEQFF. CDR3 nucleotides: TGTGCCAGCAGCGTAGAGGGGACTAGCGGGAGGTACAATGAGCAGTTCTTC. The chain links TRBV9 to TRBJ2-1; TRBD2 matches at 15 bases. The V gene's germline CDR1 is SGDLS and CDR2 YYNGEE. J lost 4 bases, V lost 0 bases, and 2 bases had no gene match. This CDR3 is built from 17 residues.

The chain links TRBV2 to TRBJ1-2; 7 nucleotides match TRBD1. Trimming at V came to 0 bases and at J to 4 bases, leaving 2 bases not matched to a gene. Germline CDR1 SNHLY, CDR2 FYNNEI. This CDR3 comprises 14 residues. The CDR3 is CASSEAWDSYGYTF. The CDR3 DNA follows: TGTGCCAGCAGTGAAGCCTGGGACAGCTATGGCTACACCTTC.

This clone appeared once. V is TRBV27 and J is TRBJ2-3; D perhaps matches TRBD2 (5 bases). Germline V gene lookup returns CDR1 MNHEY and CDR2 SMNVEV (reference sequence). The V end was cut by 2 bases, the J end by 2 bases, with 23 bases between. The CDR3 length is 19 residues. For the CDR3, the DNA is TGTGCCAGCAGTTTAGAGCCGCCCCTACTAGGTTTATTCACAGATACGCAGTATTTT. As protein: CASSLEPPLLGLFTDTQYF.

The genes are TRBV2 and TRBJ1-1, with 9 bases aligning to TRBD1. The CDR3 runs 13 residues. Germline V CDR1 and CDR2: SNHLY, FYNNEI. J was trimmed by 3 bases and V by 10 bases; bases with no gene match: 6. CDR3 amino acids: CANPGTGYTEAFF. The CDR3 bases are TGTGCCAACCCAGGGACAGGGTACACTGAAGCTTTCTTT. Looking up the rest from reference TRBV2 and TRBJ1-1 gives the full variable domain: EPEVTQTPSHQVTQMGQEVILRCVPISNHLYFYWYRQILGQKVEFLVSFYNNEISEKSEIFDDQFSVERPDGSNFTLKIRSTKLEDSAMYFCANPGTGYTEAFFGQGTRLTVV.

The V call is TRBV28, the J call TRBJ1-1, with D unclear. V lost 3 bases and J 9 bases, leaving 8 bases between the germline ends. Germline CDR1 MDHEN, CDR2 SYDVKM. The CDR3 spans 11 residues. CDR3 nucleotides: TGTGCCAGCAGTTTCCACCTACAAGCTTTCTTT. Its protein product is CASSFHLQAFF.

In this sample, this clone turned up once. The V and J genes are TRBV2 and TRBJ2-5, with 8 bases aligning to TRBD2. CDR3 length: 16 amino acids. J lost 7 bases, V lost 8 bases, and 18 bases had no gene match. Germline values: CDR1 SNHLY, CDR2 FYNNEI. CDR3 in DNA: TGTGCCAGCGTCCCCGGCGGGGGGCTAGGGGTAGGGACCCAGTACTTC. Its translation: CASVPGGGLGVGTQYF.

In this sample, this clone turned up once. V gene TRBV7-9 combines with J gene TRBJ2-7, with D possibly matching TRBD2 (5 bases). The CDR3 contains 14 residues. Germline assignment: CDR1 SEHNR and CDR2 FQNEAQ (reference sequence). V was shortened by 3 bases and J by 6 bases, with 15 bases between the two germline ends. This CDR3 is CASSFEGSSSEQYF. The CDR3 DNA sequence: TGTGCCAGCAGCTTCGAGGGTTCGTCGTCCGAGCAGTACTTC.

This clone was counted between two and nine times. The chain has TRBV5-1 and TRBJ1-1; the D gene is possibly TRBD1 (6 bases). Trimming stripped 0 bases from V and 4 bases from J, with 13 bases between. The CDR3 runs 15 residues. Germline V gene lookup returns CDR1 SGHRS and CDR2 YFSETQ. CDR3 coding DNA: TGCGCCAGCAGCTTGGGGTGGACAGACGCCACTGAAGCTTTCTTT. Protein product: CASSLGWTDATEAFF.

The chain links TRBV6-5 to TRBJ2-3; 7 nucleotides align to TRBD2. The CDR3 consists of 16 residues. Germline trimming cut 2 bases from V and 3 bases from J; bases unmatched to any gene: 8. Germline V gene data show CDR1 as MNHEY and CDR2 as SVGAGI. For the CDR3, the DNA is TGTGCCAGCAGTTACGAGTCCGGACTAGGGACAGATACGCAGTATTTT. Translation: CASSYESGLGTDTQYF.

The CDR3 sequence is CASSSGTVTDTQYF. The CDR3 region has the DNA TGCGCCAGCAGTTCCGGGACTGTCACAGATACGCAGTATTTT. The chain combines TRBV5-1 with TRBJ2-3, with a tentative D call TRBD2 (6 bases). Per the germline V gene, CDR1 is SGHRS and CDR2 is YFSETQ. The CDR3 sequence is 14 residues long. The V end lost 5 bases, the J end lost 2 bases, and 12 bases lay between the germline ends. Filled out from reference TRBV5-1 and TRBJ2-3, the complete variable domain reads KAGVTQTPRYLIKTRGQQVTLSCSPISGHRSVSWYQQTPGQGLQFLFEYFSETQRNKGNFPGRFSGRQFSNSRSEMNVSTLELGDSALYLCASSSGTVTDTQYFGPGTRLTVL.

The chain carries TRBV9 and TRBJ2-2, with D maybe TRBD1 (8 bases). The CDR3 loop spans 12 amino acids. Germline CDR1 is SGDLS and CDR2 is YYNGEE. The V and J ends lost 4 bases and 13 bases respectively, with 14 bases between them. The CDR3 region has the DNA TGTGCCAGCAGCCCGACAGGGGAGGGGCTGTTTTTT. Translating it yields CASSPTGEGLFF.

The chain has TRBV6-5 and TRBJ2-1, with a possible D match to TRBD2 (6 bases). Germline assignment: CDR1 MNHEY and CDR2 SVGAGI. CDR3 size: 16 residues. Trimming removed 4 bases at V and 0 bases at J, with 13 bases between. The CDR3 here is CASSLTQLASYNEQFF. CDR3 coding DNA: TGTGCCAGCAGTTTAACGCAACTAGCCTCCTACAATGAGCAGTTCTTC.

The gene calls are TRBV6-5 and TRBJ1-1, with 7 bases identical to TRBD1. Per the germline V gene, CDR1 is MNHEY and CDR2 is SVGAGI. The trim removed 8 bases at V and 1 base at J, leaving 4 bases unmatched. The CDR3 has 13 residues. The CDR3 protein is CASLGTANTEAFF. The CDR3 DNA follows: TGTGCCAGCCTCGGGACAGCGAACACTGAAGCTTTCTTT.

Regarding this clone: A far larger clone is only one base removed, so a read error is likely. Other DNA sequences of this sample code for an identical CDR3. The V and J genes are TRBV27 and TRBJ2-7, with D tentatively TRBD1 (5 bases). The CDR3 is 11 amino acids. Trimming took off 5 bases at V and 3 bases at J, with 5 bases between the two ends. CDR1 MNHEY and CDR2 SMNVEV come from the germline V gene (reference sequence). CDR3 protein: CASSQGYEQYF. DNA for the CDR3: TGTGCCAGCAGTCAGGGCTACGAGCAGTACTTC.

This chain connects TRBV30 to TRBJ1-1; 7 bases fit TRBD1. The CDR3 extends over 13 amino acids. The V gene's germline CDR1 is GTSNPN and CDR2 SVGIG (reference sequence). V trimming: 5 bases; J trimming: 2 bases; junction bases outside the gene matches: 5. This CDR3 reads CAWVRDSNTEAFF. The CDR3 nucleotides read TGTGCCTGGGTCCGGGACAGTAACACTGAAGCTTTCTTT.

The V and J genes are TRBV28 and TRBJ1-1, with 7 bases aligning to TRBD1. Unmatched junction bases numbered 8, after V lost 6 bases and J lost 4 bases. The germline CDR1 and CDR2 sequences are MDHEN and SYDVKM. This CDR3 contains 14 residues. The CDR3 bases are TGTGCCAGCAGGTTTTGGACAGGCCCCACTGAAGCTTTCTTT. Translated, it gives CASRFWTGPTEAFF. The full variable domain, rest sourced from reference TRBV28 and TRBJ1-1, is DVKVTQSSRYLVKRTGEKVFLECVQDMDHENMFWYRQDPGLGLRLIYFSYDVKMKEKGDIPEGYSVSREKKERFSLILESASTNQTSMYLCASRFWTGPTEAFFGQGTRLTVV.